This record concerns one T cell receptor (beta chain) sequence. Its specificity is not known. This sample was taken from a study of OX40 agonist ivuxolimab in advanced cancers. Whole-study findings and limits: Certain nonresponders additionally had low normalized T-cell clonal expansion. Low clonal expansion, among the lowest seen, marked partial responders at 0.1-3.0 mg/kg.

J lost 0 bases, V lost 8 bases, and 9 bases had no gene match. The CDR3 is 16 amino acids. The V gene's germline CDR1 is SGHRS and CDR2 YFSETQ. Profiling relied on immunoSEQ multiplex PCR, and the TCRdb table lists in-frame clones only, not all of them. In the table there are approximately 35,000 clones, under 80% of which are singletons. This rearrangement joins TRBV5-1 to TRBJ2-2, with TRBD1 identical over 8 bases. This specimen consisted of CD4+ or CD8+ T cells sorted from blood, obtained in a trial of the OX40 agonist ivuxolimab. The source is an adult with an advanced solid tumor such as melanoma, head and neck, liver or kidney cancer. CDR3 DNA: TGCGCCAGTCACATCCGGGACAGGTCGAACACCGGGGAGCTGTTTTTT. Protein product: CASHIRDRSNTGELFF. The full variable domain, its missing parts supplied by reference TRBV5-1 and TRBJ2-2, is KAGVTQTPRYLIKTRGQQVTLSCSPISGHRSVSWYQQTPGQGLQFLFEYFSETQRNKGNFPGRFSGRQFSNSRSEMNVSTLELGDSALYLCASHIRDRSNTGELFFGEGSRLTVL.